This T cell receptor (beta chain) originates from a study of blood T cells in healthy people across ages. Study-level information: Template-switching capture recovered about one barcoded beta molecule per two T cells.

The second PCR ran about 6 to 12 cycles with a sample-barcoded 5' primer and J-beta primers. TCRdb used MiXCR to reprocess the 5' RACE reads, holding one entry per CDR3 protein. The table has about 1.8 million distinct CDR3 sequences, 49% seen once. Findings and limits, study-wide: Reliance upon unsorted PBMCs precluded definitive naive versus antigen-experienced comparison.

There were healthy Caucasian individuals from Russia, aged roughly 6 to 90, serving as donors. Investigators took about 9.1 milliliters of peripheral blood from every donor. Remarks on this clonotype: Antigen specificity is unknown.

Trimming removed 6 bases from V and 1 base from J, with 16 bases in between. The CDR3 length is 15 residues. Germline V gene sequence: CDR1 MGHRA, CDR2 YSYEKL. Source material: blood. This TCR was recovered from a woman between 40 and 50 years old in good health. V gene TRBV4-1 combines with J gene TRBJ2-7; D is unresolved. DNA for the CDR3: TGCGCCAGCAGACCTACCTTTTTTGCTTCCTACGAGCAGTACTTC. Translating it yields CASRPTFFASYEQYF.